The subject of this entry is one T cell receptor beta chain. Unmatched junction bases numbered 4, after V lost 7 bases and J lost 4 bases. Germline CDR1 SQVTM, CDR2 ANQGSEA. This CDR3 is built from 12 residues. The data stem from a study of technical replicates of blood from a few donors. TCRdb's copy holds only in-frame clones and misses some; the assay was immunoSEQ multiplex PCR. The sample records some 77,000 clones, around 96% being singletons. The receptor comes from a human donor in good health. The chain is built from TRBV29-1 and TRBJ1-3, with 7 bases identical to TRBD1. The specimen sequenced was T cells isolated from PBMCs. The CDR3 region has the DNA TGCAGCGGCGCAGGGGGAGGAAACACCATATATTTT. Translated: CSGAGGGNTIYF.